The 10 T cell receptor beta chains reported below all come from one sample, sequenced in a study of T cells in Graves' hyperthyroidism and ophthalmopathy. The CDR3 regions of TCR beta were amplified from RNA transcripts. Using the HTBI primer set, a first-round RT-PCR was run on the TCR CDR3. One entry per CDR3 protein, called by TCRdb with MiXCR from the multiplex PCR reads. The data hold about 600,000 distinct CDR3 sequences, with roughly 15% observed a single time. Sequenced material: blood. The receptors originated from a woman aged 50 to 60 with Graves' ophthalmopathy.

This clonotype was counted between two and nine times. At one end the junction does not follow the germline gene, possibly because of a read error. The chain combines TRBV2 with TRBJ1-5; TRBD1 agrees at 9 bases. The CDR3 runs to 14 residues. Germline values: CDR1 SNHLY, CDR2 FYNNEI. The CDR3: CASSSGTGSQAQHF. The CDR3 DNA reads as TGTGCCAGCAGCTCAGGGACAGGGAGTCAGGCCCAGCATTTT.

This chain joins TRBV28 and TRBJ2-5, with TRBD1 identical over 9 bases. Per the germline V gene, CDR1 is MDHEN and CDR2 is SYDVKM. V was pared by 5 bases and J by 5 bases, with 9 bases of the junction left unmatched. The CDR3 runs to 15 residues. The CDR3 DNA reads TGTGCCAGCAGTCCGCGGGACAGGGCATGGGAGACCCAGTACTTC. Encoded protein: CASSPRDRAWETQYF.

The CDR3 reads CASSGVAGVTGELFF. The CDR3 nucleotides read TGTGCCAGTAGTGGGGTAGCGGGAGTAACCGGGGAGCTGTTTTTT. The genes are TRBV19 and TRBJ2-2; TRBD2 aligns across 9 bases. Germline CDR1 LNHDA, CDR2 SQIVND (reference sequence). Trimming removed 5 bases from V and 5 bases from J; junction bases left unmatched: 6. This CDR3 contains 15 residues.

The table lists this clonotype with many counts. V gene TRBV20-1 combines with J gene TRBJ1-2; D unclear. The CDR3 spans 12 residues. With 6 bases removed from V and 0 bases from J, the gap between germline ends came to 8 bases. Germline V gene lookup returns CDR1 DFQATT and CDR2 SNEGSKA (reference sequence). CDR3 region: CSAPTPNYGYTF. CDR3 in DNA: TGCAGTGCACCAACACCTAACTATGGCTACACCTTC.

The chain uses TRBV4-1 and TRBJ2-7; maybe TRBD2 (6 bases). Trimming removed 3 bases from V and 3 bases from J, with 15 bases in between. The CDR3 covers 15 residues. Germline V gene sequence: CDR1 MGHRA, CDR2 YSYEKL. For the CDR3, the DNA is TGCGCCAGCAGCCAGCTACCGGGACTGTACTACGAGCAGTACTTC. Translation: CASSQLPGLYYEQYF.

Remarks on this clonotype: A much more abundant neighbour one base away suggests this may be a read error. The J gene is TRBJ2-1, the V gene TRBV6-2 or TRBV6-3; a weak D match, TRBD2 (5 bases). The germline CDR1 and CDR2 sequences are MNHEY and SVGEGT. Trimming stripped 0 bases from V and 12 bases from J, with 18 bases between. This CDR3 is 15 amino acids long. The CDR3 reads CASSYSTLVRDGQFF. In nucleotides, the CDR3 is TGTGCCAGCAGTTACTCGACCCTCGTGAGGGATGGGCAGTTCTTC.

This clonotype was recorded many times. The chain links TRBV18 to TRBJ1-1, with 7 positions matching TRBD1. V trimming: 6 bases; J trimming: 9 bases; junction bases outside the gene matches: 7. CDR3 length equals 12 residues. Germline assignment: CDR1 KGHSH and CDR2 LQKENI. The CDR3 spells CASSSDRVQAFF. In DNA form, the CDR3 reads TGTGCCAGCTCGAGCGACAGGGTCCAAGCTTTCTTT.

This clonotype was recorded a few times. One end of the junction fails to match germline, which may point to a read error. The rearrangement uses TRBV6-5 and TRBJ1-5; 7 bases are a match to TRBD1. The germline gives CDR1 MNHEY, CDR2 SVGAGI. This CDR3 is 16 amino acids long. The CDR3 sequence is CASRYSDRVRGQPQHF. CDR3 DNA: TGTGCCAGCAGATACTCCGACAGGGTAAGAGGTCAGCCCCAGCATTTT.

Many counts were recorded for this clonotype. The chain joins TRBV7-2 to TRBJ2-3; 9 bases are shared with TRBD2. Germline-derived CDR1 and CDR2 are SGHTA and FQGNSA. Trimming removed 7 bases from V and 1 base from J; junction bases left unmatched: 9. The CDR3 spans 16 residues. Here the CDR3 reads CASTFPAGGRTDTQYF. The CDR3 coding sequence is TGTGCCAGCACCTTTCCAGCGGGAGGTCGCACAGATACGCAGTATTTT.

This clonotype showed up many times. The CDR3, as DNA: TGCAGTGCTAGATTTCACGGGAGTGGCAATGAGCAGTTCTTC. Protein product: CSARFHGSGNEQFF. V and J are TRBV20-1 and TRBJ2-1, with D possibly matching TRBD2 (6 bases). V was cut by 2 bases and J by 6 bases, with 14 bases left in between. The CDR3 totals 14 residues. CDR1 is DFQATT and CDR2 is SNEGSKA in the germline V gene (reference sequence).